This T cell receptor beta chain was identified in a study of spatial heterogeneity in lung cancer. Notes on the study in general: About 7.7% of tumor T cells for alpha chains and around 12% for beta chains were estimated to be covered. Tumors with more nonsynonymous mutations had more expanded intratumoral alpha and beta TCRs.

This clonotype showed up many times. The target antigen is unknown. With V trimmed by 1 base and J by 6 bases, 6 bases remained unmatched. CDR1 and CDR2 (germline): SGHTA, FQGNSA. CDR3 length: 15 residues. TCRdb re-analysed the 5' RACE reads in MiXCR, keeping a single row per CDR3 protein. The sample lists about 13,000 distinct CDR3 sequences; approximately 7% were seen once. Time point of the sample: sample taken at primary tumor resection. The donors comprised 60 to 80 untreated early-stage non-small cell lung cancer patients. Extraction of whole RNA from tumor, nontumor lung or frozen PBMC preceded unsorted sequencing.

Sample: lung tumor tissue, taken at surgery. This sequence was found in a female donor with early-stage non-small cell lung cancer. V and J are TRBV7-2 and TRBJ2-3; 8 bases align to TRBD2. The chain's CDR3 is CASSLDAGGPDTQYF. The CDR3 bases are TGTGCCAGCAGCTTAGATGCGGGAGGCCCCGATACGCAGTATTTT.